This T cell receptor (beta chain) emerged from a study of T cell responses to AZD1222 COVID-19 vaccine (dated by TCRdb to about 2021). Study-level background: Because spike-specific TCR depth and breadth did not differ between the two schedules, AZD1222 recipients who got a second dose at roughly 4 weeks were pooled with those who got a second dose at roughly 12 weeks. A total of 240 or so trial participants underwent TCR sequencing, of whom around 210 had received two doses of AZD1222 and around 26 had received two doses of the MenACWY control vaccine. Trial participants were enrolled into age subgroups of 18-55, 56-69 and 70-plus years, which contained about 150, 28 and 57 TCR-sequenced participants, respectively.

CDR1 and CDR2, per the germline V gene, are KGHDR and SFDVKD. The germline V end is reduced by 4 bases and the J end by 5 bases; junction bases left unmatched: 6. From the cysteine up to the phenylalanine, the CDR3 has a length of 14 residues. The sequence is cut down to CDR3 DNA, 42 bases in frame from base 1. The full study reports these points: Epitopes outside the regions mutated in the B.1.351 and B.1.1.7 variants were reportedly recognized by nearly half of the unique spike-specific TCRs. Because no day 14 peak-response samples were available, repertoires were characterized only after the peak T cell response. After two AZD1222 doses, both the breadth and the depth of spike-specific TCRs were significantly higher than at day 0 and than in MenACWY recipients. The vaccine-associated CD4 TCRs covered the entire spike protein, and the dominant responses fell in regions 160-218 and 743-854. Participants were mostly white British and included more females than males, and it was suggested by the authors that clonal diversity may have been underestimated. Conclusions about previously exposed vaccinees were limited because only six AZD1222 recipients were SARS-CoV-2 seropositive at baseline. The 56-69-year group was small, and its depth increase did not reach significance, likely because of low power.

The time point label, read with the paper, signifies: baseline before first vaccination. Vaccinee samples were obtained from the UK trials COV001 and COV002, which included a single-blind randomized controlled phase 2/3 trial of AZD1222 (ChAdOx1 nCoV-19) in healthy adults. For TCRbeta chain sequencing, PBMC samples were collected from trial participants at day 0 and at day 28 after the second dose. In the case of this clone: Its antigen remains undetermined. No much larger clone exists at a distance of one base, and base qualities are not known.

The CDR3 regions of human TCRbeta chains were analyzed by immunosequencing. Per the authors' processing: TCRs in the repertoires were compared against a reference library of SARS-CoV-2-specific TCRs that had been generated with the MIRA antigen-specificity platform. Breadth was defined as the fraction of unique TCRs that were SARS-CoV-2-associated, and depth was defined as the fraction of total T cells that were SARS-CoV-2-associated. Using the MIRA data, each spike-specific TCR was mapped to the spike region that the TCR reacts to and placed in a CD4 or CD8 class. Log10-transformed breadth and depth values were compared by one-way ANOVA with Sidak's multiple comparisons tests. Held by TCRdb, this immuneACCESS table contains in-frame sequences only and omits some clones. Under half of the omission traces to an unresolved V gene where checked; the cause of the rest is unknown. V and J calls and clone size come straight from that table; D and trimming were deduced from the DNA. Counted in this sample were about 130,000 clones; under 95% of them appeared once. Roughly 2% of the sample is held by the ten biggest clonotypes.

Recombination joined TRBV24-1 with TRBJ2-5; 7 nucleotides in the junction match TRBD1. The sample consisted of peripheral blood, taken on day 0 of AZD1222 vaccination. This TCR came from an adult in good health. The CDR3 corresponds to CATSDPTGLETQYF. The sequenced DNA: TGTGCCACCAGTGACCCGACAGGGCTTGAGACCCAGTACTTC.